This T cell receptor beta chain was observed in a study of post-analysis software for immune sequencing data. Unique molecular identifiers were present in the TCR beta cDNA libraries. One entry per CDR3 protein results from TCRdb running MiXCR on the PCR reads. The sample includes 500,000 to 600,000 distinct CDR3 sequences, about 40% of them seen just once. The material sequenced was blood. The clonotype was recovered from a girl between 10 and 17 years old with multiple sclerosis.

The CDR3 here is CASSFGGDRYTF. CDR3 DNA: TGTGCCAGCAGTTTCGGGGGTGATCGCTACACCTTC. This rearrangement joins TRBV12-3 or TRBV12-4 to TRBJ1-2; tentatively, D is TRBD1 (5 bases). Trimming stripped 3 bases from V and 9 bases from J, with 11 bases between. The CDR3 sequence is 12 residues long.